This T cell receptor (beta chain) comes out of a study of shared clonotypes between healthy human individuals. The wider study: A donor's plate count was three for CD4 naive and three for CD4 memory; CD8 naive had two and CD8 memory one. The study's findings and limits: In this cohort, only blood was sampled, and tissue repertoires likely differ. Some naive CD4 clonotypes, roughly 4.5%, turned up in common across several donors.

The naive CD8 subset, CD45RO-negative cells positively selected for CCR7, excluded terminally differentiated effector memory CD45RA+ cells. Germline values: CDR1 SGHKS, CDR2 YYEKEE (reference sequence). The length of the CDR3 is 16 residues. V was shortened by 6 bases and J by 0 bases, with 19 bases between the two germline ends. Profiling relied on immunoSEQ multiplex PCR, and the TCRdb table lists in-frame clones only, not all of them. The sample carries about 700,000 clones, about 92% recorded once. Notes on this clone: Antigen specificity is unknown.

This TCR came from a young man in good health. The V call is TRBV5-5, the J call TRBJ2-7; no definite D call. Sequenced: naive CD8+ T cells sorted from blood. The CDR3 region is CASIHDISGTSYEQYF. DNA of the CDR3: TGTGCCAGCATCCACGATATTTCGGGTACCTCCTACGAGCAGTACTTC.